What follows is one T cell receptor (beta chain) and its context. Its target is unknown. The data derive from a study of T cell responses to AZD1222 COVID-19 vaccine. Study-wide results and limits: Repertoires were obtained only post-peak T cell response. Only 6 or 7 AZD1222 recipients tested seropositive at baseline. Spike as a whole was targeted by vaccine-associated CD4 TCRs, dominant at 160-218 and 743-854. A mostly white British donor set with more females was recruited, and clonal diversity was possibly underestimated.

Clones were sequenced by immunoSEQ multiplex PCR, and TCRdb holds only the in-frame ones, with some missing. This sample carries 80,000 to 90,000 clones, over 75% of them seen once, and the ten largest clones take around 5.1%. This specimen was peripheral blood, taken on day 0 of MenACWY control vaccination. This TCR was sampled from an adult in good health.

In nucleotides, the CDR3 is TGTGCCAGTAGTTTCCGGGACACAACCTACGAGCAGTACTTC. Translated, it gives CASSFRDTTYEQYF. V and J are TRBV19 and TRBJ2-7, with D possibly being TRBD1 (6 bases). The V gene's germline CDR1 is LNHDA and CDR2 SQIVND (reference sequence). Trimming took off 5 bases at V and 2 bases at J, with 13 bases between the two ends. The CDR3 sequence is 14 residues long.